Included here is one T cell receptor beta chain sequence, with context. This sample stems from a study of shared T cell receptors in the human thymus. In germline, CDR1 is LNHDA, CDR2 SQIVND (reference sequence). V was pared by 7 bases and J by 0 bases, with 19 bases between. The CDR3 is made up of 17 amino acids. Measured with immunoSEQ multiplex PCR; TCRdb has only the in-frame clones, and not every one. The table lists hundreds of thousands of clones, 85% to 95% of them singletons, with roughly 0.021% in the top ten. The sample was thymocytes. The receptor was derived from a human donor. This sequence joins TRBV19 and TRBJ2-1; D gene uncertain. CDR3: CASNNPIGPSSYNEQFF. CDR3 nucleotide sequence: TGTGCCAGTAATAACCCTATCGGTCCGAGCTCCTACAATGAGCAGTTCTTC.